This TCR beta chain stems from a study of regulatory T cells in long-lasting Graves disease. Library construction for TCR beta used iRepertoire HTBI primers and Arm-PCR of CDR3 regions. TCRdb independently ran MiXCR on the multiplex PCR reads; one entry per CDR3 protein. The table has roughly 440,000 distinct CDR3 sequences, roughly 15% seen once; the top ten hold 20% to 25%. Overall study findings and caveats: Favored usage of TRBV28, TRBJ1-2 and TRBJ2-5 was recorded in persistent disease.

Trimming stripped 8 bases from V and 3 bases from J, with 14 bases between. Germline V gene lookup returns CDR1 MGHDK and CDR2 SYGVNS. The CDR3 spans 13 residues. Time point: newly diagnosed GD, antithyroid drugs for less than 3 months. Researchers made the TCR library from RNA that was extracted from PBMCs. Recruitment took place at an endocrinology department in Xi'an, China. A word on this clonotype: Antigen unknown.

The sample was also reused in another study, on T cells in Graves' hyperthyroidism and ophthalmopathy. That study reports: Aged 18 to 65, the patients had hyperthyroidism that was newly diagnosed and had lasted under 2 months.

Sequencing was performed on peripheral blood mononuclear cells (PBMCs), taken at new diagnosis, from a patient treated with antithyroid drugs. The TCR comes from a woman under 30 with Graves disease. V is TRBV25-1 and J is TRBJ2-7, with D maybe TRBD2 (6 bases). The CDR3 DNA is TGTGCCAGCGCAGCTCTGGGGGGCTACGAGCAGTACTTC. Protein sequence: CASAALGGYEQYF.